A selection of T cell receptor beta chains follows, all from one sample in a study of control samples from healthy donors and cancer patients. Sequencing was performed with immunoSEQ multiplex PCR; in TCRdb, only in-frame clones are kept and a portion is missing. The repertoire consists of about 160,000 clones, with roughly 94% occurring once and the leading ten covering 8.5%. The sequenced sample was blood. The origin of the receptors is a woman aged 35 to 49 in good health. Both conserved end residues are part of each CDR3. The D gene is left open where the match is weak. Clone size is not always given. Where it is, it says once, few, many or a class for expanded clones.

clone_size	v_call	j_call	d_call	cdr3_aa	cdr3_nt
few	TRBV7-6	TRBJ1-6	NA	CASSLGELNSPLHF	TGTGCCAGCAGCTTAGGGGAACTTAATTCACCCCTCCACTTT
few	TRBV6-6	TRBJ1-2	NA	CASSSGEGYTF	TGTGCCAGCAGCTCAGGGGAGGGCTACACCTTC
once	TRBV19	TRBJ1-2	TRBD1	CATTHRGFNYGYTF	TGTGCCACCACCCACAGGGGCTTTAACTATGGCTACACCTTC
NA	TRBV29-1	TRBJ1-2	NA	CSVDISNYGYTF	TGCAGCGTTGATATATCCAACTATGGCTACACCTTC
once	TRBV4-3	TRBJ2-1	NA	CASSQRRGGYEQFF	TGCGCCAGCAGCCAACGGAGGGGTGGCTATGAGCAGTTCTTC
once	TRBV19	TRBJ1-2	NA	CASSIGAPGNYGYTF	TGTGCCAGTAGTATAGGGGCGCCGGGGAACTATGGCTACACCTTC
NA	TRBV9	TRBJ2-3	NA	CASSVGYRGETQYF	TGTGCCAGCAGCGTAGGGTATAGGGGCGAGACGCAGTATTTT
NA	TRBV29-1	TRBJ2-1	TRBD2	CSVLAGVSSYNEQFF	TGCAGCGTTCTAGCGGGGGTGAGCTCCTACAATGAGCAGTTCTTC
NA	TRBV27	TRBJ1-1	TRBD1	CASSPGTGGVGAFF	TGTGCCAGCAGTCCCGGGACAGGGGGCGTGGGTGCTTTCTTT
NA	TRBV6-5	TRBJ1-3	NA	CASSYSQTVVGNTIYF	TGTGCCAGCAGTTACAGCCAAACCGTGGTAGGGAACACCATATATTTT
NA	TRBV9	TRBJ2-1	NA	CASSFGPNEQFF	TGTGCCAGCAGTTTCGGCCCAAATGAGCAGTTCTTC
NA	TRBV5-6	TRBJ1-1	TRBD1	CASGGQVLTEAFF	TGTGCCAGCGGGGGACAGGTCCTAACTGAAGCTTTCTTT
NA	TRBV1	TRBJ1-1	NA	CTSSRLEGAGLNTEAFF	TGCACCAGCAGCCGACTAGAGGGGGCCGGACTGAACACTGAAGCTTTCTTT
NA	TRBV4-2	TRBJ1-6	NA	CASSQRPIYNSPLHF	TGTGCCAGCAGCCAACGGCCAATCTATAATTCACCCCTCCACTTT
NA	TRBV19	TRBJ2-6	NA	CASSIPPGRPFGSGANVLTF	TGTGCCAGTAGTATACCTCCGGGACGCCCATTCGGCTCTGGGGCCAACGTCCTGACTTTC
once	TRBV19	TRBJ2-3	NA	CASSIRGDTQYF	TGTGCCAGTAGTATTCGGGGGGATACGCAGTATTTT
NA	TRBV6-5	TRBJ1-2	NA	CASSPTVNYGYTF	TGTGCCAGCAGTCCGACAGTAAACTATGGCTACACCTTC
once	TRBV30	TRBJ2-3	TRBD1	CAWRDRGTDTQYF	TGTGCCTGGAGGGACAGGGGCACAGATACGCAGTATTTT
NA	TRBV11-3	TRBJ2-1	NA	CASSLDQGSHNEQFF	TGTGCCAGCAGCTTAGATCAGGGTTCCCACAATGAGCAGTTCTTC
NA	TRBV6-6	TRBJ2-7	TRBD1	CASSYVALRGNEQYF	TGTGCCAGCAGTTACGTAGCCCTCAGGGGGAACGAGCAGTACTTC
once	TRBV5-1	TRBJ1-1	NA	CASSLGGRGGEPEAFF	TGCGCCAGCAGCCTAGGAGGCAGGGGAGGAGAGCCTGAAGCTTTCTTT
NA	TRBV9	TRBJ2-7	NA	CASSPSTSGEQYF	TGTGCCAGCAGCCCATCAACAAGTGGCGAGCAGTACTTC
NA	TRBV5-6	TRBJ1-6	NA	CASSFDEVANSPLHF	TGTGCCAGCAGCTTTGACGAGGTAGCGAATTCACCCCTCCACTTT
NA	TRBV21-1	TRBJ1-1	NA	CASSPRGGFEAFF	TGTGCCAGCAGCCCCCGGGGAGGGTTTGAAGCTTTCTTT
NA	TRBV7-2	TRBJ1-1	NA	CASSLGGVLNTEAFF	TGTGCCAGCAGCTTAGGCGGGGTATTGAACACTGAAGCTTTCTTT
NA	TRBV6-6	TRBJ1-2	NA	CASTPTSVDGYTF	TGTGCCAGCACTCCGACGTCGGTGGATGGCTACACCTTC
NA	TRBV30	TRBJ1-5	TRBD1	CACSGQDNQPQHF	TGTGCCTGCTCCGGACAGGACAATCAGCCCCAGCATTTT